This paragraph covers one TCR beta chain sequence. What it recognizes is unknown. Time point of the sample: week 5, during vaccination. Vaccination comprised doses that each held 300 ug of mutant IDH1 20-mer peptide, plus topical imiquimod. These data originate in a study of a mutant IDH1 vaccine in newly diagnosed glioma. Study-wide context: Treated patients showed a male proportion of roughly 60%, a female proportion of around 40%, and a mean age of approximately 40 years.

General study results and limits: In around 93% of patients, immune responses induced by the vaccine occurred.

The table came from immunoSEQ multiplex PCR; TCRdb's copy has only in-frame clones and leaves some out. The data contain 70,000 to 100,000 clones, roughly nine tenths of them singletons. The material was PBMCs, obtained from a glioma patient whose treatment included an IDH1 peptide vaccine. This TCR came from a woman aged 50 to 60 with glioma.

This CDR3 is CASSESPGNTIYF. DNA for the CDR3: TGTGCCAGCAGTGAATCCCCTGGAAACACCATATATTTT. The V gene is TRBV25-1, the J gene TRBJ1-3; D ambiguous. Looked up from germline, CDR1 is MGHDK and CDR2 is SYGVNS. V was shortened by 1 base and J by 2 bases, with 3 bases between the two germline ends. The CDR3 length is 13 residues.